Given below is one T cell receptor (beta chain) in context. What it recognizes is unknown. The record originates from a study of cytomegalovirus exposure and HLA in healthy donors. Whole-study context: An earlier analysis identified 100 million to 130 million unique TCR beta sequences in 150 million to 200 million T cells. As released early, the data held 85 million to 95 million unique TCRs from HLA-typed donors. Study observations and caveats: As confirmed in vitro, a few CMV-associated chains were specific for CMV antigens. A later analysis showed TCR association rates differing by HLA locus, peaking at DRB1 and lowest at HLA-C.

Primers for the PCR totalled 60 Vbeta and 13 Jbeta. Here immunoSEQ multiplex PCR was the method, and the copy in TCRdb shows in-frame clones only, minus some. The repertoire holds over 100,000 clones, with approximately 77% as singletons. The CDR3 loop spans 17 amino acids. Between the trimmed V and J ends, which lost 0 bases and 6 bases, there was a span of 20 bases. The germline CDR1 and CDR2 sequences are LNHNV and YYDKDF (reference sequence). The chain employs TRBV15 and TRBJ2-5, with a possible D match to TRBD1 (6 bases). The clonotype was recovered from a woman aged 40 to 50 in good health and CMV-seronegative. Sequencing was carried out using PBMCs. CDR3 sequence reads: CATSRDRQGSSLKTQYF. CDR3 coding DNA: TGTGCCACCAGCAGAGATCGTCAGGGGTCCAGCCTGAAGACCCAGTACTTC.